The entry below gives a single TCR beta chain sequence along with its context. These data are taken from a study of T cell responses to AZD1222 COVID-19 vaccine. This table comes from immunoSEQ multiplex PCR, and its TCRdb copy is limited to in-frame clones, with some not included. The sample comprises about 100,000 clones, about 89% of which are singletons, and around 8.4% rests with the top ten. The CDR3 runs 12 residues. With 5 bases removed from V and 8 bases from J, the gap between germline ends came to 7 bases. CDR1 MDHEN and CDR2 SYDVKM come from the germline V gene. The starting material was peripheral blood, obtained 28 days after the second AZD1222 dose. The J gene is TRBJ1-6, the V gene TRBV28; unclear D gene. The sequence derives from an adult who received the AZD1222 COVID-19 vaccine. CDR3 residues: CASSIRDSPLHF. The CDR3 DNA reads as TGTGCCAGCAGTATAAGGGATTCACCCCTCCACTTT.